The entry below gives a single T cell receptor (beta chain) sequence along with its context. This sample is part of a study of Tregs in tolerant kidney transplant recipients. Method: immunoSEQ multiplex PCR; TCRdb's copy keeps in-frame clones and lacks some. In the table there are tens of thousands of clones, roughly 93% of which are singletons. V gave up 2 bases and J gave up 5 bases; unmatched junction bases: 17. There are 18 residues in the CDR3. From germline, CDR1 is SGHTS and CDR2 YDEGEE. The origin of this receptor is a human donor who received a combined kidney and bone marrow transplant. The sequencing here drew on CD4+ T cells from blood, taken before the transplant. This chain joins TRBV5-8 and TRBJ1-1; 8 bases agree with TRBD1. Here the CDR3 DNA reads TGTGCCAGCAGCTTAACAGACCGACAGGGGAGGACTAAAACTGAAGCTTTCTTT. Its translation is CASSLTDRQGRTKTEAFF.